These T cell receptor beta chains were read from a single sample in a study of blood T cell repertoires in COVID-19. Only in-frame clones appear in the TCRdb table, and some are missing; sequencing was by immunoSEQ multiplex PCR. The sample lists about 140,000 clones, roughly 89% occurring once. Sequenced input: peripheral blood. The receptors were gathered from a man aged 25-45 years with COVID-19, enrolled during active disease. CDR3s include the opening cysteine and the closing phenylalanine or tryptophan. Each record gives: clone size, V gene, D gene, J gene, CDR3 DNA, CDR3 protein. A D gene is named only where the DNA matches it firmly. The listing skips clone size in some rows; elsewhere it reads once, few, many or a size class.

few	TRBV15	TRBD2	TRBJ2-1	TGTGCCACCAGCACGATTCGATCGCTAGCGGGAGGTTATGGAAATGAGCAGTTCTTC	CATSTIRSLAGGYGNEQFF
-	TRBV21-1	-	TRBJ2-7	TGTGCCAGCAGCAAACGGCTAGCGGGAGTCCACGAGCAGTACTTC	CASSKRLAGVHEQYF
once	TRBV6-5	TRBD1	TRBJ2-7	TGTGCCAGCAGTTACGGGGACAGTTCCAACGAGCAGTACTTC	CASSYGDSSNEQYF
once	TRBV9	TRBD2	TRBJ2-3	TGTGCCAGCAGCGTAGAACTAGCGGGTTTCACAGATACGCAGTATTTT	CASSVELAGFTDTQYF
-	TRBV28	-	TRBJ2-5	TGTGCCAGCAGTTCGTCAACAGGCACGACAGAGACCCAGTACTTC	CASSSSTGTTETQYF
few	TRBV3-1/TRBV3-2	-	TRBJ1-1	TGTGCCAGCAGCCAAAGTGAAAGGGGTGAAGCTTTCTTT	CASSQSERGEAFF
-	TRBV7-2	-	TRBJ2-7	TGTGCCAGCAGCTTATTTGGCAGGACGGAGGACGAGCAGTACTTC	CASSLFGRTEDEQYF
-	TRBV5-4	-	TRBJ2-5	TGTGCCAGCGGATGGCGGCACCAAGAGACCCAGTACTTC	CASGWRHQETQYF
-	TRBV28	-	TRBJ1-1	TGTGCCAGCAGTTTTGCGGGACTCGAGAACACTGAAGCTTTCTTT	CASSFAGLENTEAFF
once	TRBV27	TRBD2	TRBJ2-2	TGTGCCAGCGGCCGTCCCCGGGAGGTCACCGGGGAGCTGTTTTTT	CASGRPREVTGELFF
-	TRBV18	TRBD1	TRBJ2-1	TGTGCCAGCTCACCACCCCGGGCAGGGGGAAATGAGCAGTTCTTC	CASSPPRAGGNEQFF
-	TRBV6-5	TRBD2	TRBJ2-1	TGTGCCAGCAAAGGAGCGGGAGAGTACAATGAGCAGTTCTTC	CASKGAGEYNEQFF
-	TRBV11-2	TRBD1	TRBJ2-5	TGTGCCAGCAGCTTGGGACAGGGGCGGAGTGAGACCCAGTACTTC	CASSLGQGRSETQYF
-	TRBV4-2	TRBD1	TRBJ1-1	TGTGCCAGCAGCCAAGGGACAGGGGCTTCTGAAGCTTTCTTT	CASSQGTGASEAFF
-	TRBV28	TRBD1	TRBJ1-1	TGTGCCAGCAGTTTCGCACAGGGGACGGCTTTCTTT	CASSFAQGTAFF
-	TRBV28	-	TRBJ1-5	TGTGCCAGCAAGCAGGTCAGTCAGCCCCAGCATTTT	CASKQVSQPQHF
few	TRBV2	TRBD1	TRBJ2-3	TGTGCCAGCAGTGATAGTAGGGGGCGAACAGATACGCAGTATTTT	CASSDSRGRTDTQYF
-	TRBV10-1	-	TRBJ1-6	TGCGCCAGCAGTCGGGGGACGCCTAATTCACCCCTCCACTTT	CASSRGTPNSPLHF
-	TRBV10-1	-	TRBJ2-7	TGCGCCAGCAGTGGCCCTCAGGGAGGCGAGCAGTACTTC	CASSGPQGGEQYF
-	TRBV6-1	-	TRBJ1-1	TGTGCCAGCAGTGAAGCGCGGCAGCTGAACACTGAAGCTTTCTTT	CASSEARQLNTEAFF
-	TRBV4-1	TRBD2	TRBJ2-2	TGCGCCAGCAGCCAAAGCCCTAGCGGGAGTCACGGGGAGCTGTTTTTT	CASSQSPSGSHGELFF
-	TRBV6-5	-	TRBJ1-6	TGTGCCAGCAGTACATACAGTAATTCACCCCTCCACTTT	CASSTYSNSPLHF
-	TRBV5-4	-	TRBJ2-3	TGTGCCAGCAGCTTGCGCGGAGGGAAGTCAGATACGCAGTATTTT	CASSLRGGKSDTQYF
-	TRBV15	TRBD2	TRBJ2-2	TGTGCCACCAGCAGCGGGAGGGCCCTAACCGGGGAGCTGTTTTTT	CATSSGRALTGELFF
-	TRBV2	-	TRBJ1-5	TGTGCCAGCAGGGACATCCTCGGGCCCCAGCATTTT	CASRDILGPQHF
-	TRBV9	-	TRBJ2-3	TGTGCCAGCAGCGTCGGGGGAGGTACGCAGTATTTT	CASSVGGGTQYF
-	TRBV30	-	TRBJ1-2	TGTGCCTGGAGTGTATCGATTGTCGAGACCTTC	CAWSVSIVETF
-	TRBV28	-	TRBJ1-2	TGTGCCAGCAGTTCCACCCTAGGCCAAAGGCGGAGGGGTAACTATGGCTACACCTTC	CASSSTLGQRRRGNYGYTF
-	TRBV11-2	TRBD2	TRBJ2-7	TGTGCCAGCAGCTTAGACGGGGGGGCGCAGGGCGAGCAGTACTTC	CASSLDGGAQGEQYF
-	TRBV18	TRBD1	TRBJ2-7	TGTGCCAGCTCAAGGGACAGGGCCTACGAGCAGTACTTC	CASSRDRAYEQYF
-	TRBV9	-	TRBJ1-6	TGTGCCAGCAGCGTAGCCCCGGGGGGGAGCTCCTATAATTCACCCCTCCACTTT	CASSVAPGGSSYNSPLHF
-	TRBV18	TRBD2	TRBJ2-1	TGTGCCAGCTCACCAATTACCGGGACTAGACAACGTGAGCAGTTCTTC	CASSPITGTRQREQFF
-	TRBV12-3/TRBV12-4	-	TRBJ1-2	TGTGCCAGCAGGGGGGCGGATGGCTACACCTTC	CASRGADGYTF
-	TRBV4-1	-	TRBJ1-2	TGCGCCAGCAGCCAAGAGGCGGCAGGGGCTAGCTATGGCTACACCTTC	CASSQEAAGASYGYTF
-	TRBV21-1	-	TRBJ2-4	TGTGCCAGCAGCAAAAGGAGGTGGGATAGCGGGAACGTAATAGCCAAAAACATTCAGTACTTC	CASSKRRWDSGNVIAKNIQYF
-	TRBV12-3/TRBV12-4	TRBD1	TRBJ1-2	TGTGCCAGCAGTCCCACAGGGGAGAGGGGCTACACCTTC	CASSPTGERGYTF
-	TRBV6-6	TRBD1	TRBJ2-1	TGTGCCAGCAGTCCTACAGGGGATGAGCAGTTCTTC	CASSPTGDEQFF
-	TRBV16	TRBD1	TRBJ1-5	TGTGCCAGCAGCTCCGGAGGGGGCAGCAATCAGCCCCAGCATTTT	CASSSGGGSNQPQHF
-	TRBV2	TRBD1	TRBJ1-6	TGTGCCAGCAGCCCGGAAGGACAGGCCTATAATTCACCCCTCCACTTT	CASSPEGQAYNSPLHF
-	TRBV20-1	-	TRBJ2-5	TGCAGTGCTAGTCAATCGACAGCTCAAGAGACCCAGTACTTC	CSASQSTAQETQYF
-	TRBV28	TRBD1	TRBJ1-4	TGTGCCAGCAGTCCCACCGGGACAGCAGATGAAAAACTGTTTTTT	CASSPTGTADEKLFF
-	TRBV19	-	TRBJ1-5	TGTGCCAGTACGACTCCCATTAGACAGCCCCAGCATTTT	CASTTPIRQPQHF
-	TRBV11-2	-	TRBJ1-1	TGTGCCAGCAGCAGGGGGATGAACACTGAAGCTTTCTTT	CASSRGMNTEAFF
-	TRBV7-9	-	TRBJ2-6	TGTGCCAGCAGCTCATCTGGGGCCAACGTCCTGACTTTC	CASSSSGANVLTF
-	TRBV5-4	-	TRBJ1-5	TGTGCCAGCAGCTTGGATGGTTTACAGCCTAATCAGCCCCAGCATTTT	CASSLDGLQPNQPQHF
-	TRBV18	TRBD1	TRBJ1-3	TGTGCCAGCTCAATGACAGGGGACGGAAACACCATATATTTT	CASSMTGDGNTIYF
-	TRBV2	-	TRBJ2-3	TGTGCCAGCAGTCCACGACAGGTCACAGATACGCAGTATTTT	CASSPRQVTDTQYF
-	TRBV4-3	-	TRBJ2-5	TGCGCCAGCAGCCAAGTGGGAGGCCAAGAGACCCAGTACTTC	CASSQVGGQETQYF
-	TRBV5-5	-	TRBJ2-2	TGTGCCAGCAGTCCATCGAACACCGGGGAGCTGTTTTTT	CASSPSNTGELFF